The rows below give T cell receptor beta chains drawn from one sample of a study of blood T cell repertoires in COVID-19. The table came from immunoSEQ multiplex PCR; TCRdb's copy has only in-frame clones and leaves some out. In the table there are roughly 50,000 clones, over 90% of which are singletons. Sequencing was performed on peripheral blood. These receptors came from a man aged 50-60 years with acute or convalescent COVID-19. The CDR3 runs from the conserved cysteine through the conserved F or W. A D gene is named only where the DNA matches it firmly. Expanded clones get a size class; other rows say once, few or many, or leave the size out.

d_gene	abundance	v_gene	j_gene	CDR3nt	CDR3aa
-	-	TRBV7-8	TRBJ2-5	TGTGCCAGCAGCTTATTTGGCCAGTACCAAGAGACCCAGTACTTC	CASSLFGQYQETQYF
TRBD2	-	TRBV5-5	TRBJ2-1	TGTGCCAGCAACCGACTAGCCTTCAATGAGCAGTTCTTC	CASNRLAFNEQFF
-	-	TRBV2	TRBJ1-2	TGTGCCAGCGACTTAGGACAGAGCTATGGCTACACCTTC	CASDLGQSYGYTF
TRBD1	-	TRBV5-8	TRBJ2-2	TGTGCCAGCAGCCGAATAAGGACAGGCGGGGAGCTGTTTTTT	CASSRIRTGGELFF
TRBD1	-	TRBV30	TRBJ1-2	TGTGCCTGGAGTGTTCAGGGGGTCTATGGCTACACCTTC	CAWSVQGVYGYTF
-	-	TRBV5-1	TRBJ2-1	TGCGCCAGCAGCGTCCGGGACACCTACAATGAGCAGTTCTTC	CASSVRDTYNEQFF
-	-	TRBV7-7	TRBJ2-5	TGTGCCAGCAGCTCTGAGCTTCGGGAGACCCAGTACTTC	CASSSELRETQYF
-	-	TRBV30	TRBJ2-5	TGTGCCTGGAGTGTACGGGTTTGGGAGACCCAGTACTTC	CAWSVRVWETQYF
TRBD1	-	TRBV29-1	TRBJ2-7	TGCAGCGTTGGGGACAGTGTTACCTACGAGCAGTACTTC	CSVGDSVTYEQYF
TRBD1	few	TRBV7-9	TRBJ2-5	TGTGCCAGGGGGGGACAGGGATCGGAAGAGACCCAGTACTTC	CARGGQGSEETQYF
TRBD2	-	TRBV27	TRBJ2-1	TGTGCCAGCAGACTTTCGACTAGCGGGAGAGGGTACAATGAGCAGTTCTTC	CASRLSTSGRGYNEQFF